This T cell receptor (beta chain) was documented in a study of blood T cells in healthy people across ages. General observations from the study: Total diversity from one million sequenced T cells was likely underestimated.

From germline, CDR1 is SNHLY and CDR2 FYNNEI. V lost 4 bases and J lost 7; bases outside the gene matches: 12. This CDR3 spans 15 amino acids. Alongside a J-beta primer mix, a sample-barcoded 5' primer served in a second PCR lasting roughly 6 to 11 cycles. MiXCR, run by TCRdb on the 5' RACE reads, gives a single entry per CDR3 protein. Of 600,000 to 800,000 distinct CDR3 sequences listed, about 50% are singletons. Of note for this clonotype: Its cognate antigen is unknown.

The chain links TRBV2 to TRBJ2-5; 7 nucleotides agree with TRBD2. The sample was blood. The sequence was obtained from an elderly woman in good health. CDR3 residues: CASSGLAGGGATQYF. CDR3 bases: TGTGCCAGCAGTGGATTAGCGGGCGGAGGAGCGACCCAGTACTTC. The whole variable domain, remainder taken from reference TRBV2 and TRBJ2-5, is EPEVTQTPSHQVTQMGQEVILRCVPISNHLYFYWYRQILGQKVEFLVSFYNNEISEKSEIFDDQFSVERPDGSNFTLKIRSTKLEDSAMYFCASSGLAGGGATQYFGPGTRLLVL.